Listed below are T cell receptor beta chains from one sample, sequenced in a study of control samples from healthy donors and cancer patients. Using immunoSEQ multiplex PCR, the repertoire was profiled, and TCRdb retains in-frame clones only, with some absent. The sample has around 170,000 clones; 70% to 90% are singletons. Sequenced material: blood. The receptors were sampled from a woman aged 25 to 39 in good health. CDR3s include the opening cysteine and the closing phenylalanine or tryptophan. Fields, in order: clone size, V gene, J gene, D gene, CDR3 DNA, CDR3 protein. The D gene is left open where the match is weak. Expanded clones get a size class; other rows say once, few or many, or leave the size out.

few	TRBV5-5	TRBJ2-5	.	TGTGCCAGCAGCTCGTCCTTAGGTTGGGAGACCCAGTACTTC	CASSSSLGWETQYF
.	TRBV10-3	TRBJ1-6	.	TGTGCCATCAGTGAAGCGGGGGTTGATTCACCCCTCCACTTT	CAISEAGVDSPLHF
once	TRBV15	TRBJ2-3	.	TGTGCCACCAGCCCGGAGCACTCCTTCGGCACAGATACGCAGTATTTT	CATSPEHSFGTDTQYF
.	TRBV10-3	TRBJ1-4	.	TGTGCCATCAGTGGCGTTGGCAGGGTCGAAAAACTGTTTTTT	CAISGVGRVEKLFF
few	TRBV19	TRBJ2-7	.	TGTGCCAGTAGCCGCGCGGGGAATTCGAGAGAGCAGTACTTC	CASSRAGNSREQYF
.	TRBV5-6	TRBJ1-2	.	TGTGCCAGCAGCTTGGGGACGGAGGGTGGCTACACCTTC	CASSLGTEGGYTF
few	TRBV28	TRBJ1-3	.	TGTGCCACCGGAACCCAGGGAAACACCATATATTTT	CATGTQGNTIYF
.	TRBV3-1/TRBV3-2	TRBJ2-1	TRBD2	TGTGCCAGCAGCCTTCGGACTAGATTCTATGAGCAGTTCTTC	CASSLRTRFYEQFF
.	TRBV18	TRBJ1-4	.	TGTGCCAGCTCACCAGGGGGGAGAGAAAAACTGTTTTTT	CASSPGGREKLFF
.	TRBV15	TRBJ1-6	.	TGTGCCACCAGCAGAGCGGGGGATAGTTCACCCCTCCACTTT	CATSRAGDSSPLHF
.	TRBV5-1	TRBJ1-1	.	TGCGCCAGCAGCCCACAGGGAGTGGGCACTGAAGCTTTCTTT	CASSPQGVGTEAFF
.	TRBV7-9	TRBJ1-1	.	TGTGCCAGCAGCTTGGTCTACGAGGGGCCAAACACTGAAGCTTTCTTT	CASSLVYEGPNTEAFF
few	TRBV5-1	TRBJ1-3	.	TGCGCCAGTAGACCCCAGGGCGCTGGAAACACCATATATTTT	CASRPQGAGNTIYF
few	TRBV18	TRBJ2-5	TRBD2	TGTGCCAGCTCACCTAATCGACTAGCGGGGGACCAAGAGACCCAGTACTTC	CASSPNRLAGDQETQYF
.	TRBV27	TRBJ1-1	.	TGTGCCAGCAGTCATGGGGGGGGCACTGAAGCTTTCTTT	CASSHGGGTEAFF
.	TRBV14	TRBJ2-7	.	TGTGCCAGCAGCCAAGATTCTGTCAGCTCCTACGAGCAGTACTTC	CASSQDSVSSYEQYF
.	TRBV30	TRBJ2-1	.	TGTGCCTGGAGTGTCGGTACCCTTGCTCCTGAGCAGTTCTTC	CAWSVGTLAPEQFF
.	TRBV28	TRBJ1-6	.	TGTGCCAGCAGTTTGTGGCAGGCGAGAGGGTCACCCCTCCACTTT	CASSLWQARGSPLHF
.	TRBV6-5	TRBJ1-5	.	TGTGCCAGCAATCTACGAGGTTGGGGCAATCAGCCCCAGCATTTT	CASNLRGWGNQPQHF
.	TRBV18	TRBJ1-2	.	TGTGCCAGCTCACCACCGGGTCAACCCTATGGCTACACCTTC	CASSPPGQPYGYTF
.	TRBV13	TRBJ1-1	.	TGTGCCAGCAGCATCGGACATGTCGGCACTGAAGCTTTCTTT	CASSIGHVGTEAFF
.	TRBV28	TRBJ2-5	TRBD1	TGTGCCAGCAGTTCCACCCGGGACAGGGTAAGGGAGACCCAGTACTTC	CASSSTRDRVRETQYF
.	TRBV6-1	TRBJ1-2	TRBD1	TGTGCCAGCAGTGGACCGGGACAGAAGTCTAACTATGGCTACACCTTC	CASSGPGQKSNYGYTF
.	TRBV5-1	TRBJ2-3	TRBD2	TGCGCCAGCAGTGAAAGCGGGAGGTCTAGCACAGATACGCAGTATTTT	CASSESGRSSTDTQYF
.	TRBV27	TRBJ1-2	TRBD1	TGTGCCAGCGGCCCTCAGGGGGGCTTCTATGGCTACACCTTC	CASGPQGGFYGYTF
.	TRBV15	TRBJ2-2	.	TGTGCCACCAGCAGAGAGGCAGATCCCTCGGGTTTAAACACCGGGGAGCTGTTTTTT	CATSREADPSGLNTGELFF
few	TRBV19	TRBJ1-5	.	TGTGCCAGTAGTATAGTTGGTGGGGATCGGCCCCAGCATTTT	CASSIVGGDRPQHF
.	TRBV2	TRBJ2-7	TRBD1	TGTGCCAGCACTGGGACAGGGGTTTCCGAGCAGTACTTC	CASTGTGVSEQYF
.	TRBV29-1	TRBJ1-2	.	TGCAGCGTTGCTGGGAACTATGGCTACACCTTC	CSVAGNYGYTF
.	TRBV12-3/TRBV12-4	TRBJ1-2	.	TGTGCCAGCAGTTTAGGACACCTCTGCACCTTC	CASSLGHLCTF